This passage covers 18 T cell receptor beta chains from one sample sequenced in a study of T cells in Graves' hyperthyroidism and ophthalmopathy. RNA transcripts provided the source from which TCR beta CDR3 regions were amplified. First-round RT-PCR targeting the TCR CDR3 was performed with the HTBI primer set. One entry per CDR3 protein, called by TCRdb with MiXCR from the multiplex PCR reads. The repertoire holds 500,000 to 800,000 distinct CDR3 sequences, about 45% seen once, with 6.5% to 9% in the top ten. Sequencing was done on a sample of peripheral blood or thyroid tissue (not recorded which). These TCRs come from an adult man with Graves' disease, either hyperthyroidism or ophthalmopathy (not recorded which).

The rearrangement joins TRBV29-1 to TRBJ2-5; TRBD1 matches at 7 bases. The J segment lost 1 base and the V segment lost 0 bases, leaving 11 bases of the junction unmatched. Germline V CDR1 and CDR2: SQVTM, ANQGSEA. The length of the CDR3 is 17 residues. The CDR3 reads CSVEDPSRGSIQETQYF. Written as DNA, the CDR3 is TGCAGCGTTGAAGATCCTAGCAGGGGGTCTATCCAAGAGACCCAGTACTTC.

This rearrangement joins TRBV12-5 to TRBJ1-6, with a tentative D call TRBD1 (6 bases). The germline V gene has CDR1 LGHNT and CDR2 FRNRAP. The CDR3 runs to 13 residues. Trimming stripped 6 bases from V and 8 bases from J, with 11 bases between. The CDR3 loop reads CASGPNRDSPLHF. As DNA, the CDR3 is TGTGCTAGTGGGCCGAACAGGGATTCACCCCTCCACTTT.

J is TRBJ2-7 and V is TRBV20-1, with 10 bases matching TRBD2. The V and J ends lost 5 bases and 2 bases, in that order; junction bases with no gene match: 3. The CDR3 has 13 residues. Germline loops: CDR1 DFQATT, CDR2 SNEGSKA (reference sequence). In DNA, the CDR3 is TGCAGTGCTGAGCGGGGGGGGACCTACGAGCAGTACTTC. Encoded protein: CSAERGGTYEQYF.

This clonotype was seen many times. This chain joins TRBV19 and TRBJ1-1, with TRBD1 as a possible D gene (5 bases). Trimming removed 7 bases from V and 0 bases from J, with 9 bases in between. Germline CDR1 is LNHDA and CDR2 is SQIVND (reference sequence). The CDR3 sequence is 13 residues long. CDR3 bases: TGTGCCAGTACGCGGGGGTTGAACACTGAAGCTTTCTTT. Translating gives CASTRGLNTEAFF. Complete variable domain (other parts from reference TRBV19 and TRBJ1-1): DGGITQSPKYLFRKEGQNVTLSCEQNLNHDAMYWYRQDPGQGLRLIYYSQIVNDFQKGDIAEGYSVSREKKESFPLTVTSAQKNPTAFYLCASTRGLNTEAFFGQGTRLTVV.

The J gene is TRBJ1-2, the V gene TRBV14; D uncertain. The CDR3 has 14 residues. Germline CDR1 and CDR2: SGHDN and FVKESK. Trimming pared 4 bases from V and 0 bases from J, leaving 9 bases between. The CDR3 reads CASSRTVTNYGYTF. The CDR3 region has the DNA TGTGCCAGCAGCCGGACGGTGACTAACTATGGCTACACCTTC.

V and J are TRBV2 and TRBJ1-6; 9 nucleotides match TRBD1. The CDR3 totals 11 residues. Germline CDR1 and CDR2: SNHLY and FYNNEI. V trimming: 7 bases; J trimming: 18 bases; junction bases outside the gene matches: 7. The CDR3 DNA follows: TGTGCCAGCACCCCGGGACAGGGTGGCCACTTT. This gives the protein CASTPGQGGHF.

This rearrangement joins TRBV7-9 to TRBJ2-7; the D gene is possibly TRBD1 (5 bases). V was cut by 7 bases and J by 7 bases, with 20 bases left in between. From germline, CDR1 is SEHNR and CDR2 FQNEAQ (reference sequence). The length of the CDR3 is 14 residues. The CDR3 protein is CASTPGMGTGEQYF. CDR3 in DNA: TGTGCCAGCACCCCAGGGATGGGCACCGGGGAGCAGTACTTC.

This clonotype was observed a handful of times. The chain links TRBV12-3 or TRBV12-4 to TRBJ2-7; a possible D gene is TRBD2 (6 bases). This CDR3 is 14 amino acids long. V was clipped by 5 bases and J by 3 bases, with 14 bases between them. CDR3 coding DNA: TGTGCCAGCAGTAGGAGGGTCCTAGGCTACGAGCAGTACTTC. It yields the protein CASSRRVLGYEQYF.

This clonotype has a single count. The gene calls are TRBV29-1 and TRBJ1-1; TRBD1 might be the D (5 bases). V lost 3 bases, J lost 6 bases, and 8 bases lay in between. The CDR3 sequence is 11 residues long. Germline V lookup: CDR1 SQVTM, CDR2 ANQGSEA. CDR3 bases: TGCAGCGTTGAGGTGGGGGCTGAAGCTTTCTTT. Encoded protein: CSVEVGAEAFF. Using reference TRBV29-1 and TRBJ1-1 for the parts outside the CDR3, the full variable domain is SAVISQKPSRDICQRGTSLTIQCQVDSQVTMMFWYRQQPGQSLTLIATANQGSEATYESGFVIDKFPISRPNLTFSTLTVSNMSPEDSSIYLCSVEVGAEAFFGQGTRLTVV.

This chain uses TRBV25-1 with TRBJ1-2, with a possible D match to TRBD1 (6 bases). CDR1 is MGHDK, CDR2 SYGVNS, per germline. This CDR3 spans 15 amino acids. V gave up 6 bases and J gave up 7 bases, with 21 bases separating them. In DNA form, the CDR3 reads TGTGCCAGCAGCCAAGATCCAGGGGATGTACGTGGCTACACCTTC. Residues: CASSQDPGDVRGYTF.

The rearrangement joins TRBV10-3 to TRBJ2-2, with D perhaps TRBD2 (5 bases). The germline V and J ends were trimmed by 11 bases and 13 bases, with 11 bases remaining between them. Germline V gives CDR1 ENHRY, CDR2 SYGVKD. The CDR3 covers 9 residues. CDR3 in DNA: TGTGCCTCCCGAGAGGGGCTGTTTTTT. Translating gives CASREGLFF.

The CDR3 reads CSASRDRDRRETQYF. The CDR3 DNA reads TGCAGTGCTAGCCGGGACAGGGACCGAAGAGAGACCCAGTACTTC. This chain connects TRBV20-1 to TRBJ2-5, with 9 bases that match TRBD1. The CDR3 loop spans 15 amino acids. Germline loops: CDR1 DFQATT, CDR2 SNEGSKA (reference sequence). Trimming took 3 bases from V and 4 from J; bases not matched to a gene: 9.

This clonotype was observed many times. This chain uses TRBV9 with TRBJ1-2; unclear D gene. This CDR3 is built from 13 residues. Germline values: CDR1 SGDLS, CDR2 YYNGEE. V lost 6 bases and J 1 base, leaving 10 bases between the germline ends. CDR3: CASTAGGNYGYTF. In DNA, the CDR3 is TGTGCCAGCACCGCAGGAGGTAACTATGGCTACACCTTC.

The rearrangement links TRBV20-1 to TRBJ2-7, with 7 bases lining up with TRBD2. The CDR3 loop spans 13 amino acids. The germline V gene encodes CDR1 DFQATT and CDR2 SNEGSKA (reference sequence). With V trimmed by 6 bases and J by 2 bases, 7 bases remained unmatched. The CDR3 protein is CSALGLGAYEQYF. For the CDR3, the DNA is TGCAGTGCCCTTGGACTAGGAGCCTACGAGCAGTACTTC.

The chain couples TRBV20-1 to TRBJ1-3; D uncertain. Germline lookup yields CDR1 DFQATT and CDR2 SNEGSKA (reference sequence). This CDR3 spans 14 amino acids. Trimming cost V 6 bases and J 0 bases, with 12 bases left between them. This CDR3 reads CSASGWSSGNTIYF. The CDR3 coding sequence is TGCAGTGCGTCGGGCTGGAGCTCTGGAAACACCATATATTTT.

As regards this clonotype: A clone one base away is much larger, so this may be a read error. Lacking the conserved final phenylalanine or tryptophan, this CDR3 likely reflects a read error. The chain uses TRBV10-3 and TRBJ1-5, with no clear D. Trimming removed 0 bases at V and 0 bases at J, with 12 bases between. Germline-derived CDR1 and CDR2 are ENHRY and SYGVKD. CDR3 size: 17 residues. DNA for the CDR3: TGTGCCATCAGTGAGTCGAAGCTCGGTCATAGCAATCAGCCCCAGCATTCT. Amino acid sequence: CAISESKLGHSNQPQHS.

This clonotype has only a few counts. This chain joins TRBV7-8 and TRBJ2-7; the D is unclear. The CDR3 is 15 amino acids. CDR1 is SGHVS and CDR2 is FQNEAQ in the germline V gene. V lost 5 bases to trimming and J lost 2 bases, with 16 bases between them. In DNA form, the CDR3 reads TGTGCCAGCAGCCAAGTAGGTGGGATGACCTACGAGCAGTACTTC. It codes for CASSQVGGMTYEQYF.

This clonotype has more than one count but fewer than ten. The chain links TRBV7-9 to TRBJ1-1, with D hard to call. The V end was cut by 5 bases, the J end by 6 bases, with 10 bases between. Germline assignment: CDR1 SEHNR and CDR2 FQNEAQ (reference sequence). The CDR3 loop spans 12 amino acids. The CDR3 region has the DNA TGTGCCAGCAGCCGGAGGGATCCTGAAGCTTTCTTT. Translated, it gives CASSRRDPEAFF.